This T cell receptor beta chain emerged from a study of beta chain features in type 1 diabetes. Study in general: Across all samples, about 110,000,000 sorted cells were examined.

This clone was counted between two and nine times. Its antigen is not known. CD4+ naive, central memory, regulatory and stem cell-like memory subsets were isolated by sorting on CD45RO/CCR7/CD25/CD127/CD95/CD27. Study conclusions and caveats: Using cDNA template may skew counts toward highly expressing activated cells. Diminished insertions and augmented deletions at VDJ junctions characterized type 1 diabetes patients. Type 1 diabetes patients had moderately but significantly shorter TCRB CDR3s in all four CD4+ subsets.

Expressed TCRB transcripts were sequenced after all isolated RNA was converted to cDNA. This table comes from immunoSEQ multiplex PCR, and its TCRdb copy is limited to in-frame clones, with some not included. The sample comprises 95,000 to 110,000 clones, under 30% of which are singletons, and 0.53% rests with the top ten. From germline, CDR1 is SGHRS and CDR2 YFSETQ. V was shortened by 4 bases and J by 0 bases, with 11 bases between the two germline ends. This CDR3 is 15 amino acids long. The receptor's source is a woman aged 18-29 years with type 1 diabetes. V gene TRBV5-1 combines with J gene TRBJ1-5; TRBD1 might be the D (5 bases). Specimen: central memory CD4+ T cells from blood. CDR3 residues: CASSAGPNSNQPQHF. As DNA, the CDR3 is TGCGCCAGCAGCGCGGGACCGAATAGCAATCAGCCCCAGCATTTT. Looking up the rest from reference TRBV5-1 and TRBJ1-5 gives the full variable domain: KAGVTQTPRYLIKTRGQQVTLSCSPISGHRSVSWYQQTPGQGLQFLFEYFSETQRNKGNFPGRFSGRQFSNSRSEMNVSTLELGDSALYLCASSAGPNSNQPQHFGDGTRLSIL.